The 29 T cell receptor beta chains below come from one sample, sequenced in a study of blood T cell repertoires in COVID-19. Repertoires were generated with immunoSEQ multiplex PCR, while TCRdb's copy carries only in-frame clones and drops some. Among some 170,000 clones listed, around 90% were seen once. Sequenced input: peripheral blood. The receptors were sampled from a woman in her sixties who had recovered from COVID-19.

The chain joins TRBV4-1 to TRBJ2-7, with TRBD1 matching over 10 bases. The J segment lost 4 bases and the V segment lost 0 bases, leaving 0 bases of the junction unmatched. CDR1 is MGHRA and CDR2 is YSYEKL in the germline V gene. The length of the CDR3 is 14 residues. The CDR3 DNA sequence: TGCGCCAGCAGCCAAGAGGGACAGGGGTACGAGCAGTACTTC. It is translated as CASSQEGQGYEQYF.

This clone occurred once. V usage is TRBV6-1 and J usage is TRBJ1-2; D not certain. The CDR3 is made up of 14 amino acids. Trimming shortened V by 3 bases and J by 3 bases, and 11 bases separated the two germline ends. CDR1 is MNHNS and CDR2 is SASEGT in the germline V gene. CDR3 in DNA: TGTGCCAGCAGTGACGGAGGCAGGTACTATGGCTACACCTTC. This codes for CASSDGGRYYGYTF.

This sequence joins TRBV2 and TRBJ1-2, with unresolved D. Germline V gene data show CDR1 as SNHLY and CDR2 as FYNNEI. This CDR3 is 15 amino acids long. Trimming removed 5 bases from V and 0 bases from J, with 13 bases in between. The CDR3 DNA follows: TGTGCCAGCAGTATAAATAACCCTACTAACTATGGCTACACCTTC. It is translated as CASSINNPTNYGYTF.

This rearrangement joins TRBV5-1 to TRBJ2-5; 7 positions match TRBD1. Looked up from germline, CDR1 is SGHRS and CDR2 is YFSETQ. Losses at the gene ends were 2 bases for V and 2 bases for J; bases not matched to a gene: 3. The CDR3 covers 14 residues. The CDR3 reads CASSLRGQQETQYF. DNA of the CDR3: TGCGCCAGCAGCTTAAGGGGACAGCAAGAGACCCAGTACTTC.

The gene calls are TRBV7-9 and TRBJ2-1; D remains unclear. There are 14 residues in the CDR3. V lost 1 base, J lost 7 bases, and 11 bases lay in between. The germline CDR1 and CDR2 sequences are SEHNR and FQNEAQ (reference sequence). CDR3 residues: CASSLGQSANEQFF. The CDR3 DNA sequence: TGTGCCAGCAGCTTAGGACAAAGTGCAAATGAGCAGTTCTTC.

The chain's CDR3 is CASSQSRGGYEQYF. DNA for the CDR3: TGTGCCAGCAGCCAATCGAGGGGGGGCTACGAGCAGTACTTC. The genes are TRBV16 and TRBJ2-7, with D possibly being TRBD2 (7 bases). The CDR3 runs to 14 residues. Germline assignment: CDR1 KGHSY and CDR2 FQNENV. Trimming left V 0 bases short and J 3 bases short, with 9 bases between.

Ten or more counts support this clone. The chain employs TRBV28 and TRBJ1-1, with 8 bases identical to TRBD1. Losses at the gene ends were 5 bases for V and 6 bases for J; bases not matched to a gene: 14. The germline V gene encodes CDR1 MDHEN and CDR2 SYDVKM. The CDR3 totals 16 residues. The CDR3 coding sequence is TGTGCCAGCAGTCTTTTTACAGGGGGGCCTAACGCTGAAGCTTTCTTT. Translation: CASSLFTGGPNAEAFF.

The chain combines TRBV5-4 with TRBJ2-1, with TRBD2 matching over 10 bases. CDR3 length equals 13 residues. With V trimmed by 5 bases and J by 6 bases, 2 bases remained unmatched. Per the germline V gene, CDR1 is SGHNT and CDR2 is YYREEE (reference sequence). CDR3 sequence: CASRAGGGNEQFF. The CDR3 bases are TGTGCCAGCAGAGCGGGGGGGGGCAATGAGCAGTTCTTC.

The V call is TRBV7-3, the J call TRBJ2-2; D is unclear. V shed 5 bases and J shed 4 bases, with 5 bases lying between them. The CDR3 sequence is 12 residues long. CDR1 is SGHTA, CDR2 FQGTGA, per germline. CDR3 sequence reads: CASSTFTGELFF. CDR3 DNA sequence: TGTGCCAGCAGCACATTCACCGGGGAGCTGTTTTTT.

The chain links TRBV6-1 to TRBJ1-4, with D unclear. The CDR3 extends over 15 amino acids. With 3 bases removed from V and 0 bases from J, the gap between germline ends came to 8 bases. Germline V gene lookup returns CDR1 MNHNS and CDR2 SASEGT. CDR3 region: CASSERSATNEKLFF. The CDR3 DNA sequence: TGTGCCAGCAGTGAGAGGAGTGCAACTAATGAAAAACTGTTTTTT.

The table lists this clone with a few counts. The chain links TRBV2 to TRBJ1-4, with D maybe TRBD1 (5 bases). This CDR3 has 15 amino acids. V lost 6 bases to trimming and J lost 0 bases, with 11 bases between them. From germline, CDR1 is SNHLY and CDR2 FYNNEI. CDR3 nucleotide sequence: TGTGCCAGCAGGGCCTCAGGGACAACTAATGAAAAACTGTTTTTT. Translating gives CASRASGTTNEKLFF.

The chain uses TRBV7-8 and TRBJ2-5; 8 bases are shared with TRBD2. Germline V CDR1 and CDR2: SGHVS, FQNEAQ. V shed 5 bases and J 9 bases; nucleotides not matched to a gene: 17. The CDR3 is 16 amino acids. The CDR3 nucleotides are TGTGCCAGCAGCCCAGGCCCTGGACTAGCCCTCGGGGCCCAGTACTTC. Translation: CASSPGPGLALGAQYF.

The CDR3 coding sequence is TGTGCCAGTAGTCAACGCTCCGACAGTGGCACTGAAGCTTTCTTT. This translates into CASSQRSDSGTEAFF. The chain combines TRBV19 with TRBJ1-1, with D possibly matching TRBD1 (5 bases). CDR1 LNHDA and CDR2 SQIVND come from the germline V gene (reference sequence). V was shortened by 5 bases and J by 4 bases, with 17 bases between the two germline ends. This CDR3 has 15 residues.

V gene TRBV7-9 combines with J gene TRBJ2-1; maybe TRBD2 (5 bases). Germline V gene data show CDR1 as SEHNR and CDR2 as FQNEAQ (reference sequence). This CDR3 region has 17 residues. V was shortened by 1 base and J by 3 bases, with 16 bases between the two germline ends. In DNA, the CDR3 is TGTGCCAGCAGCTTAGGAAAGAGGGAAGTCGTCTACAATGAGCAGTTCTTC. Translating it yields CASSLGKREVVYNEQFF. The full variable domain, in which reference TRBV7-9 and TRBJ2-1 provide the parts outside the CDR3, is DTGVSQNPRHKITKRGQNVTFRCDPISEHNRLYWYRQTLGQGPEFLTYFQNEAQLEKSRLLSDRFSAERPKGSFSTLEIQRTEQGDSAMYLCASSLGKREVVYNEQFFGPGTRLTVL.

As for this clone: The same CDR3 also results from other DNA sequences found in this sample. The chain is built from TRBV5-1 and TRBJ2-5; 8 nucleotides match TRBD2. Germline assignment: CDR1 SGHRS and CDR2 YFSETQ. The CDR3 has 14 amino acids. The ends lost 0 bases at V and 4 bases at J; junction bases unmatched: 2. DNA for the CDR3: TGCGCCAGCAGCTTGGGGCGGGGGGCAGAGACCCAGTACTTC. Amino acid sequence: CASSLGRGAETQYF.

The CDR3 region has the DNA TGTGCCAGTAGTTCGGACAGGGACCTATGGACGCAGTATTTT. Translation gives CASSSDRDLWTQYF. The chain combines TRBV19 with TRBJ2-3; 8 bases map to TRBD1. Germline values: CDR1 LNHDA, CDR2 SQIVND (reference sequence). The CDR3 has 14 amino acids. Trimming took 5 bases from V and 9 from J; bases not matched to a gene: 10.

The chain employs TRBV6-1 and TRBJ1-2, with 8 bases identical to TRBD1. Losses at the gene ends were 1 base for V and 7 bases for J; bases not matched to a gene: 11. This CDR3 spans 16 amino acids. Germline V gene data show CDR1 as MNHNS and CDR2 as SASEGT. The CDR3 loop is CASSEVGTGWARGYTF. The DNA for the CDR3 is TGTGCCAGCAGTGAAGTGGGGACAGGTTGGGCACGTGGCTACACCTTC.

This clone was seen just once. CDR3 sequence reads: CASSLAGGSGTVNTEAFF. Here the CDR3 DNA reads TGCGCCAGCAGCTTGGCGGGGGGGTCGGGGACGGTGAACACTGAAGCTTTCTTT. The chain has TRBV5-1 and TRBJ1-1, with a weak D call TRBD1 (5 bases). V lost 0 bases and J 0 bases, leaving 18 bases between the germline ends. CDR3 size: 18 residues. Germline V gives CDR1 SGHRS, CDR2 YFSETQ.

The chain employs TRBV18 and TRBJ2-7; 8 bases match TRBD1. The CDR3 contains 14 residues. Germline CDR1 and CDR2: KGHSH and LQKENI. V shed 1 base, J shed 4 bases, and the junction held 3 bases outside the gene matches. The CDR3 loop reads CASSPRTGKYEQYF. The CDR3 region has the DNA TGTGCCAGCTCACCACGGACAGGGAAATACGAGCAGTACTTC.

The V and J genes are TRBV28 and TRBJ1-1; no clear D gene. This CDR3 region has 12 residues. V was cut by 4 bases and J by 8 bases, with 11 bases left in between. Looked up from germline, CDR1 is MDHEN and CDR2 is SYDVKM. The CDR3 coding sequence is TGTGCCAGCAGTTCAAGCCTCAGGGAAGCTTTCTTT. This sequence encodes CASSSSLREAFF.

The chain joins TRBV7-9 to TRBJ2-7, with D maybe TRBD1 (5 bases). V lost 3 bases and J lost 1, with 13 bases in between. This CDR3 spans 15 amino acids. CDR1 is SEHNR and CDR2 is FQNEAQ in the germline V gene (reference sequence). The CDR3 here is CASSFVQGSSYEQYF. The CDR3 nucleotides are TGTGCCAGCAGCTTCGTTCAGGGCTCGTCCTACGAGCAGTACTTC.

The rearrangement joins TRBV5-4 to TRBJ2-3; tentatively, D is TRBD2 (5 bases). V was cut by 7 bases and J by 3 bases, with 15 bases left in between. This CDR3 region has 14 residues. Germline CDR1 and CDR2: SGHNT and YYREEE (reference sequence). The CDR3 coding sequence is TGTGCCAGCGCCAGGACTGGTATTACAGATACGCAGTATTTT. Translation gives CASARTGITDTQYF. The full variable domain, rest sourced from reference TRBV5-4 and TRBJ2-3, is ETGVTQSPTHLIKTRGQQVTLRCSSQSGHNTVSWYQQALGQGPQFIFQYYREEENGRGNFPPRFSGLQFPNYSSELNVNALELDDSALYLCASARTGITDTQYFGPGTRLTVL.

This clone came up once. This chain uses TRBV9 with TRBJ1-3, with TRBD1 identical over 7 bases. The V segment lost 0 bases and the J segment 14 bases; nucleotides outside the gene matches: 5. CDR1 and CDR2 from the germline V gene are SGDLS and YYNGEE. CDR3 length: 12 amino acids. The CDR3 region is CASSVVGGPVYF. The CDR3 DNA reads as TGTGCCAGCAGCGTAGTAGGGGGCCCGGTATATTTT.

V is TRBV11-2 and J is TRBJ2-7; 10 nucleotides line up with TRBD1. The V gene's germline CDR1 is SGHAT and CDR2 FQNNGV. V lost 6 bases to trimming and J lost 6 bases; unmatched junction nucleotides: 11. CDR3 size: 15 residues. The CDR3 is CASSPRTGTGAEQYF. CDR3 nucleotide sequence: TGTGCCAGCAGTCCCCGGACCGGGACAGGGGCCGAGCAGTACTTC.

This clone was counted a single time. The CDR3 nucleotides read TGTGCCAGCAAGGAGGGTACTGTAGACACCATATATTTT. As protein: CASKEGTVDTIYF. This chain links TRBV28 with TRBJ1-3, with D unclear. Germline V gene lookup returns CDR1 MDHEN and CDR2 SYDVKM. With 7 bases removed from V and 8 bases from J, the gap between germline ends came to 15 bases. CDR3 size: 13 residues. The entire variable domain, with the rest obtained from reference TRBV28 and TRBJ1-3, is as follows: DVKVTQSSRYLVKRTGEKVFLECVQDMDHENMFWYRQDPGLGLRLIYFSYDVKMKEKGDIPEGYSVSREKKERFSLILESASTNQTSMYLCASKEGTVDTIYFGEGSWLTVV.

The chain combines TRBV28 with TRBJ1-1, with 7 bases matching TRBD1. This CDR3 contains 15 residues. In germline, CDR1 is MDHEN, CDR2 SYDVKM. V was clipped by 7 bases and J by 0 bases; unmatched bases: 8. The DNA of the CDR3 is TGTGCCAGCAACTCCGGGACAGCTATGAACACTGAAGCTTTCTTT. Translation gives CASNSGTAMNTEAFF.

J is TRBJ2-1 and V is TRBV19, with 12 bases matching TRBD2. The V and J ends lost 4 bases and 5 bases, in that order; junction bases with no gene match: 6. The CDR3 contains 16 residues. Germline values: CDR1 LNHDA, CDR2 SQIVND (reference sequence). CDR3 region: CASSTSGGAIHNEQFF. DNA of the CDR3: TGTGCCAGTAGTACTAGCGGGGGGGCCATCCACAATGAGCAGTTCTTC.

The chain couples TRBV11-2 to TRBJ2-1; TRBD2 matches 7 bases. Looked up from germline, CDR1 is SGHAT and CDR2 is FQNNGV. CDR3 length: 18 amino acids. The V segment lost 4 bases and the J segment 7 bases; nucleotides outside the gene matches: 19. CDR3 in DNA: TGTGCCAGCAGCTCATACTCTGCGGGAAGCGGGGTGTCGAATGAGCAGTTCTTC. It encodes CASSSYSAGSGVSNEQFF.

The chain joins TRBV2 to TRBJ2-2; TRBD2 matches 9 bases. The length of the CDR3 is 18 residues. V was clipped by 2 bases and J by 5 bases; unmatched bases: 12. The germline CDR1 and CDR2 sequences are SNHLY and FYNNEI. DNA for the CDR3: TGTGCCAGCAGTGAATCAGGGGTTGGGACTAGCAGAACCGGGGAGCTGTTTTTT. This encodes CASSESGVGTSRTGELFF.